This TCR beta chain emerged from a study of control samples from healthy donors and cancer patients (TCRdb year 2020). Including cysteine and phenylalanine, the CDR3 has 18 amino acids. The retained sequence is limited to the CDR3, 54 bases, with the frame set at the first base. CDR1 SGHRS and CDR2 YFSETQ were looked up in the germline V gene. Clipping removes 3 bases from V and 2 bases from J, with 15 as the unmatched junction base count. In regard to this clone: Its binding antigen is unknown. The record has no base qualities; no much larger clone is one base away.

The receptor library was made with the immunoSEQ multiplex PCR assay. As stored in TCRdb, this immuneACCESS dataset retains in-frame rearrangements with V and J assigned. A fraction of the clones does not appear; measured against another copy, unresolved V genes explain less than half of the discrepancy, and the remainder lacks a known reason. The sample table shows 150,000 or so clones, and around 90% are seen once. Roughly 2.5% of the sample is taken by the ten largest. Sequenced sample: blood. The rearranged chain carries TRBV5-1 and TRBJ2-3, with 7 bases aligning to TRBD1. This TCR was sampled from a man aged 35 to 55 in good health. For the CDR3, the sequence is CASSSTSRDRISTDTQYF. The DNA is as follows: TGCGCCAGCAGCTCGACATCACGGGACAGAATATCCACAGATACGCAGTATTTT.